Listed here are 12 T cell receptor beta chains from one sample, sequenced in a study of control samples from healthy donors and cancer patients. Using immunoSEQ multiplex PCR, the repertoire was profiled, and TCRdb retains in-frame clones only, with some absent. The sample comprises 85,000 to 95,000 clones, less than 90% of which are singletons, and around 14% rests with the top ten. The source material was blood. These receptors were taken from a woman in her seventies in good health.

This chain joins TRBV7-9 and TRBJ2-4; 7 bases are shared with TRBD1. Germline V gene sequence: CDR1 SEHNR, CDR2 FQNEAQ (reference sequence). This CDR3 comprises 15 residues. The junction had 2 bases not matched to a gene; V was cut back by 2 bases and J by 1 base. This chain's CDR3 is CASSLQGDAKNIQYF. CDR3 DNA: TGTGCCAGCAGCTTACAGGGGGACGCCAAAAACATTCAGTACTTC.

V and J are TRBV5-6 and TRBJ1-2; no clear D. The CDR3 contains 14 residues. Trimming left V 0 bases short and J 3 bases short, with 9 bases between. CDR1 is SGHDT and CDR2 is YYEEEE in the germline V gene. The CDR3 DNA reads as TGTGCCAGCAGCTTGGGGCTCGATCACTATGGCTACACCTTC. This gives the protein CASSLGLDHYGYTF.

J is TRBJ2-7 and V is TRBV7-9, with 8 bases lining up with TRBD2. This CDR3 spans 14 amino acids. The V gene's germline CDR1 is SEHNR and CDR2 FQNEAQ (reference sequence). J lost 7 bases, V lost 1 base, and 6 bases had no gene match. The CDR3 sequence is CASSLGSGGREQYF. CDR3 DNA: TGTGCCAGCAGCTTAGGGAGCGGGGGACGTGAGCAGTACTTC.

The table lists this clone with a few counts. The chain joins TRBV30 to TRBJ1-5; D unresolved. V lost 2 bases and J 4 bases, leaving 12 bases between the germline ends. Germline assignment: CDR1 GTSNPN and CDR2 SVGIG (reference sequence). This CDR3 contains 14 residues. The CDR3, as DNA: TGTGCCTGGAGTAAGGGAGACTTAAATCAGCCCCAGCATTTT. Protein product: CAWSKGDLNQPQHF.

Written as DNA, the CDR3 is TGTGCCAGCACCCCCCCCCGGGGGATGAACACTGAAGCTTTCTTT. Translated, it gives CASTPPRGMNTEAFF. The J gene is TRBJ1-1, the V gene TRBV6-5; maybe TRBD1 (5 bases). The V gene lost 7 bases and the J gene lost 0 bases, with 15 bases spanning the gap. Germline V gene lookup returns CDR1 MNHEY and CDR2 SVGAGI. The CDR3 totals 15 residues.

This clone was counted only a few times. The gene calls are TRBV11-2 and TRBJ1-3, with D perhaps matching TRBD1 (6 bases). CDR3 size: 16 residues. Trimming removed 3 bases at V and 4 bases at J, with 16 bases between. Germline V lookup: CDR1 SGHAT, CDR2 FQNNGV. CDR3: CASSLFLGARGNTIYF. Here the CDR3 DNA reads TGTGCCAGCAGCTTGTTTCTGGGGGCGAGAGGAAACACCATATATTTT.

A few counts support this clone. The gene calls are TRBV12-3 or TRBV12-4 and TRBJ1-1; the D gene is possibly TRBD1 (6 bases). The length of the CDR3 is 13 residues. V lost 4 bases to trimming and J lost 4 bases, with 10 bases between them. CDR3 nucleotides: TGTGCCAGCAGTTACGGGGGCGGCACTGAAGCTTTCTTT. Its protein is CASSYGGGTEAFF.

The V gene is TRBV11-2, the J gene TRBJ2-1, with D possibly matching TRBD2 (7 bases). This CDR3 contains 12 residues. Germline CDR1 reads SGHAT; CDR2 reads FQNNGV. The V gene lost 4 bases and the J gene lost 11 bases, with 12 bases spanning the gap. DNA for the CDR3: TGTGCCAGCAGCTCCGGCGGGGGCCAGCAGTTCTTC. This codes for CASSSGGGQQFF.

This clone is a singleton in its sample. The chain combines TRBV6-5 with TRBJ2-7, with TRBD1 matching 9 bases. The CDR3 contains 14 residues. CDR1 is MNHEY and CDR2 is SVGAGI in the germline V gene. Losses at the gene ends were 6 bases for V and 5 bases for J; bases not matched to a gene: 8. The CDR3 DNA reads as TGTGCCAGCAGACGTACAGGGGGCCAGAACGAGCAGTACTTC. Translation: CASRRTGGQNEQYF.

The genes are TRBV28 and TRBJ1-1; the D gene is possibly TRBD1 (6 bases). V dropped 8 bases and J dropped 11 bases, with 15 bases sitting between them. The CDR3 has 11 residues. The V gene's germline CDR1 is MDHEN and CDR2 SYDVKM. The DNA of the CDR3 is TGTGCCAGCGCGCTGAGGGGGTACGCTTTCTTT. It translates to CASALRGYAFF.

J is TRBJ1-4 and V is TRBV6-5; weak D call: TRBD1 (5 bases). Germline CDR1 is MNHEY and CDR2 is SVGAGI. Trimming removed 9 bases at V and 7 bases at J, with 18 bases between. The CDR3 sequence is 14 residues long. CDR3 amino acids: CASSSGGGGEKLFF. The CDR3 nucleotides are TGTGCCAGTTCCTCTGGGGGGGGTGGTGAAAAACTGTTTTTT.

J is TRBJ1-5 and V is TRBV2; D unclear. V dropped 7 bases and J dropped 4 bases, with 8 bases sitting between them. CDR1 SNHLY and CDR2 FYNNEI come from the germline V gene. This CDR3 contains 12 residues. DNA for the CDR3: TGTGCCAGCACAAGTCAAAATCAGCCCCAGCATTTT. Its translation: CASTSQNQPQHF.